The 10 T cell receptor beta chains listed next were all sequenced from one sample in a study of blood T cell repertoires in COVID-19. Produced via immunoSEQ multiplex PCR; TCRdb's table is partial and in-frame only. This sample has roughly 68,000 clones, with 84% found just once. The sequencing input was peripheral blood. These receptors were taken from a man aged 50-60 years with active COVID-19.

V gene TRBV5-1 combines with J gene TRBJ2-3; TRBD1 agrees at 8 bases. The CDR3 spans 14 residues. CDR1 is SGHRS and CDR2 is YFSETQ in the germline V gene. V gave up 4 bases and J gave up 5 bases; unmatched junction bases: 6. This chain's CDR3 is CASSIGTGIDTQYF. CDR3 sequence (DNA): TGCGCCAGCAGCATCGGGACAGGAATAGATACGCAGTATTTT.

The V and J genes are TRBV12-3 or TRBV12-4 and TRBJ1-2; the D is unclear. The V end was cut by 9 bases, the J end by 5 bases, with 16 bases between. The CDR3 runs to 13 residues. CDR3: CASSQTNIYGYTF. CDR3 coding DNA: TGTGCCAGTTCACAAACAAACATATATGGCTACACCTTC.

The chain carries TRBV7-8 and TRBJ2-1; TRBD2 matches at 10 bases. V was pared by 3 bases and J by 0 bases, with 8 bases of the junction left unmatched. The germline gives CDR1 SGHVS, CDR2 FQNEAQ. This CDR3 is 18 amino acids long. CDR3 residues: CASSFSLAGASSYNEQFF. In nucleotides, the CDR3 is TGTGCCAGCAGCTTCTCCCTAGCGGGGGCTAGCTCCTACAATGAGCAGTTCTTC.

V and J are TRBV5-8 and TRBJ2-3, with a possible D match to TRBD2 (6 bases). There are 18 residues in the CDR3. Germline V CDR1 and CDR2: SGHTS, YDEGEE. V was clipped by 1 base and J by 9 bases, with 27 bases between them. The CDR3 is CASSLYGSGLSGSGTQYF. CDR3 coding DNA: TGTGCCAGCAGCTTGTACGGTAGCGGCCTAAGTGGGTCTGGGACGCAGTATTTT.

This clone has only a few counts. The rearrangement links TRBV6-2 or TRBV6-3 to TRBJ1-1; D is undetermined. Germline V CDR1 and CDR2: MNHEY, SVGEGT. V lost 4 bases and J lost 3, with 9 bases in between. CDR3 size: 13 residues. The CDR3 region is CASSSRFYTEAFF. In nucleotides, the CDR3 is TGTGCCAGCAGTTCGCGATTTTACACTGAAGCTTTCTTT.

This clone has just a few counts. This rearrangement joins TRBV5-1 to TRBJ1-2; no firm D call. The CDR3 sequence is 13 residues long. Germline values: CDR1 SGHRS, CDR2 YFSETQ. V lost 0 bases to trimming and J lost 8 bases, with 11 bases between them. The CDR3 spells CASSLEEGWGYTF. Written as DNA, the CDR3 is TGCGCCAGCAGCTTGGAGGAGGGTTGGGGCTACACCTTC.

The rearrangement joins TRBV6-5 to TRBJ2-7; 7 positions match TRBD2. Trimming took 6 bases from V and 4 from J; bases not matched to a gene: 6. CDR1 MNHEY and CDR2 SVGAGI come from the germline V gene. The CDR3 spans 13 residues. The CDR3 DNA reads as TGTGCCAGCAGACGGCAGGGAGGGTACGAGCAGTACTTC. Protein product: CASRRQGGYEQYF.

The V gene is TRBV5-1, the J gene TRBJ2-5; tentative D call: TRBD2 (6 bases). Germline CDR1 is SGHRS and CDR2 is YFSETQ. V gave up 4 bases and J gave up 7 bases, with 20 bases separating them. This CDR3 has 15 amino acids. CDR3 nucleotide sequence: TGCGCCAGCAGCCTCTCAATAGCGGAGCCGGGGACCCAGTACTTC. Residues: CASSLSIAEPGTQYF. Complete variable domain (other parts from reference TRBV5-1 and TRBJ2-5): KAGVTQTPRYLIKTRGQQVTLSCSPISGHRSVSWYQQTPGQGLQFLFEYFSETQRNKGNFPGRFSGRQFSNSRSEMNVSTLELGDSALYLCASSLSIAEPGTQYFGPGTRLLVL.

V and J are TRBV6-6 and TRBJ1-2; D is unresolved. Germline V CDR1 and CDR2: MNHNY, SVGAGI (reference sequence). The V end lost 0 bases, the J end lost 5 bases, and 7 bases lay between the germline ends. The CDR3 loop spans 13 amino acids. Written as DNA, the CDR3 is TGTGCCAGCAGTTACTCGAGGGATTATGGCTACACCTTC. Its protein product is CASSYSRDYGYTF.

This chain uses TRBV6-6 with TRBJ1-1, with TRBD1 matching 8 bases. Per germline, CDR1 MNHNY and CDR2 SVGAGI (reference sequence). The CDR3 has 16 amino acids. V lost 2 bases and J lost 5; bases outside the gene matches: 10. The CDR3 reads CASSYPSPGQATEAFF. The DNA for the CDR3 is TGTGCCAGCAGTTACCCAAGCCCGGGACAGGCTACTGAAGCTTTCTTT.